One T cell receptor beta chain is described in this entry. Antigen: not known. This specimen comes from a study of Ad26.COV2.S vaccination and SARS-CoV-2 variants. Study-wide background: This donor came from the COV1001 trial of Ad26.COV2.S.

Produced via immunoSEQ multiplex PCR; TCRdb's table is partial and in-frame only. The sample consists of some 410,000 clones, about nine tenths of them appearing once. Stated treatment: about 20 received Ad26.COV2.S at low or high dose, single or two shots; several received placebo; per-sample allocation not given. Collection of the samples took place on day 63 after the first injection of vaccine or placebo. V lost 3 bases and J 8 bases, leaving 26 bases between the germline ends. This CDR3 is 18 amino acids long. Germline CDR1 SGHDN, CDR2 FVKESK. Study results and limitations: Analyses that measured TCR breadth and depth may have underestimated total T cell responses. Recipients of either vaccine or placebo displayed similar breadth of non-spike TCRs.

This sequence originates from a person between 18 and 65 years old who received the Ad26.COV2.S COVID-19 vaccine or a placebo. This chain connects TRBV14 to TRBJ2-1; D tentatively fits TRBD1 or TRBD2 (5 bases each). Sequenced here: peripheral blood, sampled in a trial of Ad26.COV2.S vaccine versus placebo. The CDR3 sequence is CASSQGVRSRAWVHEQFF. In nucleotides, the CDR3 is TGTGCCAGCAGCCAGGGGGTGAGGTCCCGCGCCTGGGTCCATGAGCAGTTCTTC.